This TCR beta chain was retrieved from a study of monozygotic twins with inflammatory bowel disease. Reprocessing the 5' RACE reads, TCRdb reports a single entry for every CDR3 protein and omits DNA. Recorded for this sample: 300,000 to 400,000 distinct CDR3 sequences. CDR1 SGHRS and CDR2 YFSETQ come from the germline V gene. The CDR3 extends over 15 amino acids. What was sequenced was blood. This chain connects TRBV5-1 to TRBJ2-5; TCRdb indicates TRBD1, and absent DNA this call remains unverified. The TCR originated in a human donor with ulcerative colitis or Crohn's disease, or a healthy co-twin of an affected twin (not recorded which). CDR3 sequence reads: CASSLAMGGQETQYF.